Listed below are T cell receptor beta chains from one sample, sequenced in a study of blood T cell repertoires in COVID-19. The protocol was immunoSEQ multiplex PCR, while the TCRdb copy is restricted to in-frame clones and leaves out a portion. The data hold approximately 260,000 clones, with around nine tenths observed a single time. The material sequenced was PBMCs or T cells enriched from blood (not recorded which). Receptors were obtained from a woman under 30 who had recovered from COVID-19. The CDR3 runs from the conserved cysteine through the conserved F or W. A D gene is named only where the DNA matches it firmly. For some rows the clone size is stated as once, few or many, or as a class when expanded; others skip it.

v_gene	d_gene	j_gene	abundance	CDR3nt	CDR3aa
TRBV15	-	TRBJ1-2	-	TGTGCCACCAGCAGCGGGACACGCAACTATGGCTACACCTTC	CATSSGTRNYGYTF
TRBV6-5	-	TRBJ1-6	-	TGTGCCAGCAGCCCCACAGGGACGGCTAGTTCACCCCTCCACTTT	CASSPTGTASSPLHF
TRBV7-2	-	TRBJ2-7	once	TGTGCCAGCAGCCCAAGGACAGCCAACGAGCAGTACTTC	CASSPRTANEQYF
TRBV6-2/TRBV6-3	TRBD1	TRBJ2-7	-	TGTGCCAGCAGTTCCCCGGACAGGGGGTCCTACGAGCAGTACTTC	CASSSPDRGSYEQYF
TRBV19	TRBD1	TRBJ1-1	-	TGTGCCAGTACGCAGGGGGCGTATGTGTGGGACACTGAAGCTTTCTTT	CASTQGAYVWDTEAFF
TRBV27	-	TRBJ1-5	-	TGTGCCAGCAAACCCCGCCAGTCTAGCAATCAGCCCCAGCATTTT	CASKPRQSSNQPQHF
TRBV7-3	TRBD1	TRBJ1-2	-	TGTGCCAACAAGACAGGGCGGCATGGCTACACCTTC	CANKTGRHGYTF
TRBV14	-	TRBJ1-6	-	TGTGCCAGCAGTCTCAAAGGGGTCTCCTATAATTCACCCCTCCACTTT	CASSLKGVSYNSPLHF
TRBV5-4	TRBD2	TRBJ2-1	-	TGTGCCAGCAGCCCGGGAGGGGTAGCTAATGAGCAGTTCTTC	CASSPGGVANEQFF
TRBV2	TRBD1	TRBJ1-5	-	TGTGCCAGCAGTGCGGGGACAGGGGGCAATCAGCCCCAGCATTTT	CASSAGTGGNQPQHF
TRBV28	-	TRBJ1-2	-	TGTGCCAGCAGTTTAAATTCAGGCCTACACTATGGCTACACCTTC	CASSLNSGLHYGYTF
TRBV4-1	-	TRBJ1-5	-	TGCGCCAGCAGCCAAGATGATCCCAGAGGGAGAAATCAGCCCCAGCATTTT	CASSQDDPRGRNQPQHF
TRBV20-1	-	TRBJ2-7	-	TGCAGTGCTAGAGAGGAGAACGAGCAGTACTTC	CSAREENEQYF
TRBV7-9	-	TRBJ1-1	-	TGTGCCAGCAGCTTACGGGGGGCTGAAGCTTTCTTT	CASSLRGAEAFF
TRBV19	-	TRBJ2-4	-	TGTGCCAGTACTAGTCTAGCCAAAAACATTCAGTACTTC	CASTSLAKNIQYF
TRBV3-1/TRBV3-2	-	TRBJ1-1	-	TGTGCCAGCAGCCAAGTCTACAGTGAAGCTTTCTTT	CASSQVYSEAFF
TRBV14	TRBD2	TRBJ2-1	-	TGTGCCAGCAGCCAAAACGGGGGGTTAGCATACAATGAGCAGTTCTTC	CASSQNGGLAYNEQFF
TRBV21-1	-	TRBJ1-2	-	TGTGCCAGCAGCTCCCTCGCCGGGACAACGGCTAACTATGGCTACACCTTC	CASSSLAGTTANYGYTF
TRBV19	TRBD2	TRBJ2-5	-	TGTGCCAGTAGTATCGTAGCGGGGGGCGGTGGGGAGACCCAGTACTTC	CASSIVAGGGGETQYF
TRBV28	-	TRBJ2-1	-	TGTGCCAGCAGCCCAACAGGGTTTGCAATCGAGAAGCAGTTCTTC	CASSPTGFAIEKQFF
TRBV5-1	TRBD1	TRBJ1-6	-	TGCGCCAGCAGCTGGGGGACAGGGAATAATTCACCCCTCCACTTT	CASSWGTGNNSPLHF
TRBV11-1	-	TRBJ2-5	-	TGTGCCAGCAGCCCTGACTCCCCGAGGGCCCAAGAGACCCAGTACTTC	CASSPDSPRAQETQYF
TRBV7-8	TRBD1	TRBJ2-1	-	TGTGCCAGCAGCAAGGGGACAGGGGGTTCCTACAATGAGCAGTTCTTC	CASSKGTGGSYNEQFF
TRBV4-2	-	TRBJ1-2	once	TGTGCCAGCAGCCAAGATCGAACACAGGGTCATTATGGCTACACCTTC	CASSQDRTQGHYGYTF
TRBV7-2	-	TRBJ1-6	-	TGTGCCAGCAGCTTACTATGGAGTGGCTCCTATAATTCACCCCTCCACTTT	CASSLLWSGSYNSPLHF
TRBV28	TRBD1	TRBJ1-2	-	TGTGCCAGCAGGCGACAGGGTGGAAGTGGCTATGGCTACACCTTC	CASRRQGGSGYGYTF